Following are 32 T cell receptor beta chains from one sample sequenced in a study of response to subunit inactivated influenza vaccine (dated by TCRdb to 2016 to 2019). Libraries came from RT-PCR. TCRdb names Illumina HiSeq 2500 as the instrument used. In TCRdb, the public reads were trimmed at Q25 with fastp and aligned with MiXCR, with productive beta chains retained. Rows with a matching CDR3 protein are joined into one entry that keeps the most common DNA and genes. This sample lists a few hundred thousand distinct CDR3 sequences; roughly 7.9% were detected once. The leading ten clones occupy roughly 14% of the sample. The sequencing used PBMCs from blood, collected around 25 months after vaccination. These receptors came from a man aged 45 to 75 who received an inactivated influenza vaccine. Donor details come from another sample of the same person, matched by shared clones.

This sequence joins TRBV28 and TRBJ2-7; weak D call: TRBD2 (6 bases). Germline CDR1 MDHEN, CDR2 SYDVKM. The CDR3 loop spans 15 amino acids. Trimming pared 5 bases from V and 5 bases from J, leaving 19 bases between. The DNA of the CDR3 is TGTGCCAGCAGTGCAACGACTAGTCCTCGCCACGAGCAGTACTTC. This codes for CASSATTSPRHEQYF.

This clonotype occurred a few times. The chain combines TRBV28 with TRBJ1-1; D call uncertain. The CDR3 length is 14 residues. Germline CDR1 reads MDHEN; CDR2 reads SYDVKM. V lost 4 bases and J lost 1, with 10 bases in between. The CDR3 loop is CASSSLWQNTEAFF. The CDR3 DNA follows: TGTGCCAGCAGTTCCCTTTGGCAGAACACTGAAGCTTTCTTT.

The gene calls are TRBV3-1 and TRBJ2-7; the D is unclear. The CDR3 length is 14 residues. The V and J ends lost 2 bases and 0 bases respectively, with 8 bases between them. CDR1 and CDR2 (germline): LGHDT, YNNKEL (reference sequence). Here the CDR3 reads CASSQSQSSYEQYF. As DNA, the CDR3 is TGTGCCAGCAGCCAATCACAGAGCTCCTACGAGCAGTACTTC.

This clonotype has at least ten counts. This sequence joins TRBV6-2 or TRBV6-3 and TRBJ2-1; tentatively, D is TRBD2 (6 bases). The CDR3 covers 16 residues. Germline CDR1 and CDR2: MNHEY and SVGEGT. The V and J ends lost 0 bases and 7 bases respectively, with 16 bases between them. CDR3 nucleotides: TGTGCCAGCAGTTACTCTCCCGGGAGCCCGATTAATGAGCAGTTCTTC. It specifies CASSYSPGSPINEQFF.

This clonotype has a handful of counts. CDR3 protein: CASSSQVGDRGGGYTF. The CDR3, as DNA: TGTGCCAGCAGTTCCCAAGTTGGGGACAGAGGAGGTGGCTACACCTTC. The V and J genes are TRBV7-9 and TRBJ1-2; 7 nucleotides align to TRBD1. CDR1 is SEHNR and CDR2 is FQNEAQ in the germline V gene (reference sequence). The CDR3 is made up of 16 amino acids. V lost 6 bases and J lost 7; bases outside the gene matches: 17.

This clonotype showed up just a few times. This chain links TRBV18 with TRBJ2-3; TRBD1 might be the D (6 bases). The CDR3 totals 15 residues. Trimming left V 2 bases short and J 1 base short, with 10 bases between. Germline V gene sequence: CDR1 KGHSH, CDR2 LQKENI. The CDR3 loop is CASSPYREGTDTQYF. CDR3 in DNA: TGTGCCAGCTCACCATACAGGGAAGGCACAGATACGCAGTATTTT. Complete variable domain (other parts from reference TRBV18 and TRBJ2-3): NAGVMQNPRHLVRRRGQEARLRCSPMKGHSHVYWYRQLPEEGLKFMVYLQKENIIDESGMPKERFSAEFPKEGPSILRIQQVVRGDSAAYFCASSPYREGTDTQYFGPGTRLTVL.

This clonotype was detected many times. The V call is TRBV20-1, the J call TRBJ2-7; 9 nucleotides align to TRBD1. Trimming removed 2 bases from V and 6 bases from J; junction bases left unmatched: 8. CDR3 size: 14 residues. Germline lookup yields CDR1 DFQATT and CDR2 SNEGSKA (reference sequence). CDR3 amino acids: CSARKGTGISEQYF. The CDR3 DNA sequence: TGCAGTGCTAGAAAAGGGACAGGGATCTCCGAGCAGTACTTC.

The V and J genes are TRBV27 and TRBJ2-2; TRBD1 matches at 9 bases. The germline CDR1 and CDR2 sequences are MNHEY and SMNVEV (reference sequence). The ends lost 8 bases at V and 6 bases at J; junction bases unmatched: 1. The CDR3 is 12 amino acids. CDR3 sequence: CASGTGSGELFF. The DNA of the CDR3 is TGTGCCAGCGGGACAGGGTCCGGGGAGCTGTTTTTT.

This clonotype was found a few times. This sequence joins TRBV20-1 and TRBJ1-2; D gene uncertain. V lost 1 base and J lost 3, with 6 bases in between. The CDR3 is 12 residues long. Germline V gives CDR1 DFQATT, CDR2 SNEGSKA (reference sequence). This chain's CDR3 is CSARGMDYGYTF. CDR3 DNA sequence: TGCAGTGCTAGAGGGATGGACTATGGCTACACCTTC.

At least ten counts were recorded for this clonotype. The rearrangement joins TRBV5-1 to TRBJ2-2; TRBD2 agrees at 8 bases. The CDR3 runs to 15 residues. V gave up 2 bases and J gave up 1 base; unmatched junction bases: 1. Germline values: CDR1 SGHRS, CDR2 YFSETQ. The CDR3 loop is CASSLSGRNTGELFF. CDR3 sequence (DNA): TGCGCCAGCAGCTTAAGCGGGAGGAACACCGGGGAGCTGTTTTTT. The whole variable domain, filled in from reference TRBV5-1 and TRBJ2-2, reads KAGVTQTPRYLIKTRGQQVTLSCSPISGHRSVSWYQQTPGQGLQFLFEYFSETQRNKGNFPGRFSGRQFSNSRSEMNVSTLELGDSALYLCASSLSGRNTGELFFGEGSRLTVL.

This clonotype was seen only a few times. The rearrangement uses TRBV19 and TRBJ1-1; D perhaps matches TRBD1 (6 bases). The CDR3 runs to 12 residues. Germline lookup yields CDR1 LNHDA and CDR2 SQIVND (reference sequence). The V and J ends lost 8 bases and 3 bases respectively, with 10 bases between them. In DNA, the CDR3 is TGTGCCAGTGGGGGCCGGTACACTGAAGCTTTCTTT. Translated, it gives CASGGRYTEAFF.

This clonotype was seen at least ten times. This chain joins TRBV5-1 and TRBJ1-2; a possible D gene is TRBD1 (5 bases). V lost 4 bases, J lost 3 bases, and 19 bases lay in between. The CDR3 covers 16 residues. Germline values: CDR1 SGHRS, CDR2 YFSETQ. The CDR3 sequence: CASSPDTGGGYYGYTF. CDR3 in DNA: TGCGCCAGCAGCCCGGATACAGGTGGCGGTTACTATGGCTACACCTTC.

The sample holds many counts of this clonotype. V is TRBV12-3 or TRBV12-4 and J is TRBJ1-1; 7 positions match TRBD1. Trimming removed 6 bases from V and 8 bases from J; junction bases left unmatched: 6. The CDR3 runs 12 residues. This CDR3 reads CASRGGTAEAFF. The CDR3 region has the DNA TGTGCCAGCAGGGGGGGGACAGCAGAAGCTTTCTTT.

This chain links TRBV7-8 with TRBJ2-1, with a possible D match to TRBD2 (5 bases). This CDR3 region has 14 residues. V shed 1 base and J shed 12 bases, with 16 bases lying between them. CDR1 is SGHVS, CDR2 FQNEAQ, per germline. This chain's CDR3 is CASSLDRGASRQFF. DNA of the CDR3: TGTGCCAGCAGCTTAGACCGGGGTGCATCGCGGCAGTTCTTC. The full variable domain, rest sourced from reference TRBV7-8 and TRBJ2-1, is GAGVSQSPRYKVAKRGQDVALRCDPISGHVSLFWYQQALGQGPEFLTYFQNEAQLDKSGLPSDRFFAERPEGSVSTLKIQRTQQEDSAVYLCASSLDRGASRQFFGPGTRLTVL.

V and J are TRBV30 and TRBJ2-2; no reliable D call. CDR3 length: 14 residues. The V gene lost 0 bases and the J gene lost 3 bases, with 8 bases spanning the gap. Germline CDR1 GTSNPN, CDR2 SVGIG (reference sequence). The CDR3 loop reads CAWSVRTDTGELFF. CDR3 in DNA: TGTGCCTGGAGTGTTAGGACGGACACCGGGGAGCTGTTTTTT. Supplemented by reference TRBV30 and TRBJ2-2, the full variable domain reads SQTIHQWPATLVQPVGSPLSLECTVEGTSNPNLYWYRQAAGRGLQLLFYSVGIGQISSEVPQNLSASRPQDRQFILSSKKLLLSDSGFYLCAWSVRTDTGELFFGEGSRLTVL.

This clonotype was seen many times. The rearrangement links TRBV11-2 to TRBJ1-6; a possible D gene is TRBD1 (5 bases). Germline V gives CDR1 SGHAT, CDR2 FQNNGV. The CDR3 consists of 15 residues. The V and J ends lost 3 bases and 7 bases respectively, with 13 bases between them. This chain's CDR3 is CASSFTTGHNSPLHF. The CDR3 DNA sequence: TGTGCCAGCAGCTTTACGACGGGGCACAATTCACCCCTCCACTTT.

This clonotype was seen ten or more times. The chain carries TRBV20-1 and TRBJ2-5; D is ambiguous. CDR1 DFQATT and CDR2 SNEGSKA come from the germline V gene (reference sequence). V gave up 3 bases and J gave up 5 bases, with 10 bases separating them. The CDR3 spans 12 residues. In DNA form, the CDR3 reads TGCAGTGCTAGCAAGGAGAGGGAGACCCAGTACTTC. Translated, it gives CSASKERETQYF.

This clonotype was detected ten times or more. V and J are TRBV10-3 and TRBJ2-5; D is perhaps TRBD1 (6 bases). This CDR3 contains 13 residues. The germline V gene encodes CDR1 ENHRY and CDR2 SYGVKD. The V and J ends lost 4 bases and 0 bases respectively, with 6 bases between them. In DNA, the CDR3 is TGTGCCATCAGTGGGACAGACCAAGAGACCCAGTACTTC. Translation gives CAISGTDQETQYF.

V usage is TRBV5-1 and J usage is TRBJ2-3; no definite D call. This CDR3 region has 12 residues. V was shortened by 6 bases and J by 0 bases, with 5 bases between the two germline ends. The germline gives CDR1 SGHRS, CDR2 YFSETQ. CDR3 protein: CASIASTDTQYF. Here the CDR3 DNA reads TGCGCCAGCATCGCAAGCACAGATACGCAGTATTTT.

This clonotype appeared a few times. This chain uses TRBV18 with TRBJ2-2, with 7 positions matching TRBD1. Germline lookup yields CDR1 KGHSH and CDR2 LQKENI. J gave up 6 bases and V 0 bases, and 7 bases lay outside the gene matches. This CDR3 is built from 16 residues. The CDR3 is CASSPPGTAAAGELFF. CDR3 coding DNA: TGTGCCAGCTCACCACCCGGGACAGCCGCCGCCGGGGAGCTGTTTTTT.

This clonotype was recorded a few times. This chain uses TRBV11-2 with TRBJ1-2; 8 bases agree with TRBD1. CDR1 SGHAT and CDR2 FQNNGV come from the germline V gene. The CDR3 spans 12 residues. The trim removed 5 bases at V and 8 bases at J, leaving 4 bases unmatched. CDR3 region: CASSAAGGGYTF. The CDR3 nucleotides are TGTGCCAGCAGCGCGGCAGGGGGCGGCTACACCTTC.

V usage is TRBV7-8 and J usage is TRBJ1-2; 8 bases are shared with TRBD1. This CDR3 contains 16 residues. The germline V gene has CDR1 SGHVS and CDR2 FQNEAQ. With 4 bases clipped from V and 4 bases from J, the junction kept 11 bases outside the gene matches. The CDR3 DNA sequence: TGTGCCAGCAGCTACACAGGGACAGGAGATATCTATGGCTACACCTTC. Its translation is CASSYTGTGDIYGYTF.

This CDR3 reads CSAKGSGGTDTQYF. The CDR3 nucleotides read TGCAGTGCTAAGGGTAGCGGGGGCACAGATACGCAGTATTTT. The gene calls are TRBV20-1 and TRBJ2-3; 8 nucleotides match TRBD2. Looked up from germline, CDR1 is DFQATT and CDR2 is SNEGSKA (reference sequence). The V gene end was trimmed by 4 bases and the J gene end by 1 base; junction bases not matched to a gene: 4. The CDR3 contains 14 residues.

This clonotype was found many times. V and J are TRBV12-3 or TRBV12-4 and TRBJ2-3; TRBD2 matches at 8 bases. The length of the CDR3 is 16 residues. Germline trimming cut 5 bases from V and 1 base from J; bases unmatched to any gene: 8. CDR3 region: CASSPPGGGRTDTQYF. The CDR3 nucleotides read TGTGCCAGCAGTCCACCCGGGGGGGGGCGCACAGATACGCAGTATTTT.

The chain combines TRBV5-1 with TRBJ2-7, with 7 bases aligning to TRBD2. The CDR3 loop spans 18 amino acids. V lost 1 base to trimming and J lost 0 bases; unmatched junction nucleotides: 13. The V gene's germline CDR1 is SGHRS and CDR2 YFSETQ. Here the CDR3 reads CASSLRTRTGRNSYEQYF. CDR3 coding DNA: TGCGCCAGCAGCTTGCGGACTAGAACGGGAAGGAACTCCTACGAGCAGTACTTC.

This clonotype came up many times. The CDR3 is CSARGDSFSEQYF. The CDR3 nucleotides read TGCAGTGCTAGAGGGGACAGTTTCAGCGAGCAGTACTTC. The chain couples TRBV20-1 to TRBJ2-7; 7 positions agree with TRBD1. Per germline, CDR1 DFQATT and CDR2 SNEGSKA (reference sequence). This CDR3 is built from 13 residues. Unmatched junction bases numbered 6, after V lost 1 base and J lost 6 bases.

The chain couples TRBV5-1 to TRBJ2-7, with D possibly being TRBD2 (6 bases). Trimming pared 0 bases from V and 5 bases from J, leaving 12 bases between. Germline-derived CDR1 and CDR2 are SGHRS and YFSETQ. This CDR3 comprises 14 residues. CDR3 DNA: TGCGCCAGCAGCTTGGGGGTAGCGGATGACGAGCAGTACTTC. Encoded protein: CASSLGVADDEQYF.

This rearrangement joins TRBV4-3 to TRBJ1-6; weak D call: TRBD1 (5 bases). Germline-derived CDR1 and CDR2 are LGHNA and YSLEER. The CDR3 loop spans 18 amino acids. V lost 1 base, J lost 0 bases, and 13 bases lay in between. The DNA of the CDR3 is TGCGCCAGCAGCCAAGTGGACGGGGGTAGCTCCTATAATTCACCCCTCCACTTT. Its protein product is CASSQVDGGSSYNSPLHF.

This clonotype was detected many times. The chain joins TRBV11-2 to TRBJ2-4; D ambiguous. Trimming cost V 5 bases and J 12 bases, with 17 bases left between them. Germline-derived CDR1 and CDR2 are SGHAT and FQNNGV. CDR3 length: 13 residues. The CDR3 nucleotides are TGTGCCAGCAGCCCCAGTGTTTTTAAGGATCAGTACTTC. This codes for CASSPSVFKDQYF.

This clonotype was detected a few times. The chain has TRBV6-2 or TRBV6-3 and TRBJ2-7; either TRBD1 or TRBD2 may supply D (6 bases each). V lost 3 bases, J lost 13 bases, and 13 bases lay in between. Germline loops: CDR1 MNHEY, CDR2 SVGEGT. The CDR3 has 11 residues. CDR3 sequence (DNA): TGTGCCAGCAGTTATTCGGGGGCGCAATACTTC. This codes for CASSYSGAQYF.

This clonotype was detected only a few times. This rearrangement joins TRBV4-3 to TRBJ2-7, with no clear D. With 0 bases removed from V and 5 bases from J, the gap between germline ends came to 14 bases. The CDR3 extends over 15 amino acids. Germline-derived CDR1 and CDR2 are LGHNA and YSLEER. The CDR3 DNA sequence: TGCGCCAGCAGCCAAGAATGGGTGCGTTCCCACGAGCAGTACTTC. Protein product: CASSQEWVRSHEQYF.

This clonotype was seen repeatedly, ten times or more. The chain joins TRBV12-3 or TRBV12-4 to TRBJ2-2; possibly TRBD1 for D (5 bases). The CDR3 spans 13 residues. Trimming removed 4 bases at V and 6 bases at J, with 9 bases between. The CDR3: CASSSGIAGELFF. As DNA, the CDR3 is TGTGCCAGCAGTTCAGGGATCGCCGGGGAGCTGTTTTTT.